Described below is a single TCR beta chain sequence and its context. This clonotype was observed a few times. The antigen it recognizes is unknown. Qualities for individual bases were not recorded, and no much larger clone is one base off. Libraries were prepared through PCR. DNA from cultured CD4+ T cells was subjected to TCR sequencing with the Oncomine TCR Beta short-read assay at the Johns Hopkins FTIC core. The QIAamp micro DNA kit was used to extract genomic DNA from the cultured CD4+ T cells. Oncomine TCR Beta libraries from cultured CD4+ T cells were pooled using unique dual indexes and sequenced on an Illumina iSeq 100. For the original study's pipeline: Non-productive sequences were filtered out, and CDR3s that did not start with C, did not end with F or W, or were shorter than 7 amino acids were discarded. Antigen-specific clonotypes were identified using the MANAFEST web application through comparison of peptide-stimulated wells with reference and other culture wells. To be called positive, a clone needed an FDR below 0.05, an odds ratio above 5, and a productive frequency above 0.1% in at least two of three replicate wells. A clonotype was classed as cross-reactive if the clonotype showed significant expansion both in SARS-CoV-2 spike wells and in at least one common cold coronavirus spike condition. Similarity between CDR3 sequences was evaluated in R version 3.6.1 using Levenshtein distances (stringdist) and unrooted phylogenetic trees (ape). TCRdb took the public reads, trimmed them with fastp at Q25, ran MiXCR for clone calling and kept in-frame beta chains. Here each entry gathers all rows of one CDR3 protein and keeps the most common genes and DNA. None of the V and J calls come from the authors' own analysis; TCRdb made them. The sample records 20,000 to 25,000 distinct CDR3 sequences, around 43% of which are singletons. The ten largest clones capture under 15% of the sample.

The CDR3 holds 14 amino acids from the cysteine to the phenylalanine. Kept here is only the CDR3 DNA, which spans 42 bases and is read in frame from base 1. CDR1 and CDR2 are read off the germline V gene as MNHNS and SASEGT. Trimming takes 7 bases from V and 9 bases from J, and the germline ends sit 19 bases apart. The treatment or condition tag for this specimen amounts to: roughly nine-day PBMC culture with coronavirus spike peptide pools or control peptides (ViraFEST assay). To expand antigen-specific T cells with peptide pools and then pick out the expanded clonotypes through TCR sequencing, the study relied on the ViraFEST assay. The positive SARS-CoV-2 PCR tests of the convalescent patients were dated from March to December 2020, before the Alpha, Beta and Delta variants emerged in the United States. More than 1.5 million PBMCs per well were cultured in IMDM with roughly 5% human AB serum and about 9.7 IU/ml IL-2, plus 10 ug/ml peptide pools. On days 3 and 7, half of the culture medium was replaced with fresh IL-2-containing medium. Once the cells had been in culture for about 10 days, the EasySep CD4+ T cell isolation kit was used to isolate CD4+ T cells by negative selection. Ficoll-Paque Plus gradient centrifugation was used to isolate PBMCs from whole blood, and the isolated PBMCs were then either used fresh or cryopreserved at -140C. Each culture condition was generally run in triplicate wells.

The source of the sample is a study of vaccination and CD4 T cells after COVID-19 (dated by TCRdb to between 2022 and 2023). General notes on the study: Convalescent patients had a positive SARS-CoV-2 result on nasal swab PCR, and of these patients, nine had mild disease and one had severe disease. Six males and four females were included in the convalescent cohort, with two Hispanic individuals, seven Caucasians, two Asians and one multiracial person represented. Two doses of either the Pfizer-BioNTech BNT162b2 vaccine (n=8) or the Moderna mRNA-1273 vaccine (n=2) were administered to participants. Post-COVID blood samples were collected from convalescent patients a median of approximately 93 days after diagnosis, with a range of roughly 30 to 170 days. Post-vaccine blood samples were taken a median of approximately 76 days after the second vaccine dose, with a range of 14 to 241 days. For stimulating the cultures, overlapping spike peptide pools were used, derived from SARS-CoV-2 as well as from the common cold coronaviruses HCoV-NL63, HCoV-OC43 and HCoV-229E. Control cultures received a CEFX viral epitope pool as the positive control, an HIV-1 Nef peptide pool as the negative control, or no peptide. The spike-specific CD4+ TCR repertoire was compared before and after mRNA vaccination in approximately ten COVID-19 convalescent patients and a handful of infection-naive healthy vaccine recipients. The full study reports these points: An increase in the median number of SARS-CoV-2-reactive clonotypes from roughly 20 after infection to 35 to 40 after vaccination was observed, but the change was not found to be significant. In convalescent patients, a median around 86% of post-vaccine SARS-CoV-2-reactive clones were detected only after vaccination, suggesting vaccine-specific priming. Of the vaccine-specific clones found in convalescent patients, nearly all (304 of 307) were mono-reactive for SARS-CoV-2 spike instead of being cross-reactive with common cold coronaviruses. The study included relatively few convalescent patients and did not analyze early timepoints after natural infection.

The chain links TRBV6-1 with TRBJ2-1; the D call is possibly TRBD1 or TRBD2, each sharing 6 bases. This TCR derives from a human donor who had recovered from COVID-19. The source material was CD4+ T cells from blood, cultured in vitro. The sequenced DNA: TGTGCCAGCATTGAGGGCGGGACACGGATTGAGCAGTTCTTC. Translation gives CASIEGGTRIEQFF.